This T cell receptor (beta chain) was sequenced during a study of T-cell memory formation after mild COVID-19. Overall study findings and caveats: The main location of contracting CD4+ clones was CM and EM, and that of contracting CD8+ clones was EMRA.

On this clonotype: Its antigen is not identified.

The 5'RACE method, run with constant-segment primers, produced TCR alpha and TCR beta cDNA libraries (carrying sample barcodes and UMIs). Each CDR3 protein gets one entry after TCRdb re-called the 5' RACE reads with MiXCR. The sample lists roughly 240,000 distinct CDR3 sequences, roughly 14% seen once, with 2.1% in the top ten. The germline V and J ends were trimmed by 4 bases and 8 bases, with 20 bases remaining between them. The CDR3 runs 15 residues. Per germline, CDR1 SEHNR and CDR2 FQNEAQ (reference sequence). The sequence came from an adult woman who had mild COVID-19 (a few samples of this study predate the infection). Cell type and time point are not known. The rearrangement links TRBV7-9 to TRBJ1-2; D possibly corresponds to TRBD1 (5 bases). The specimen was PBMCs or a T cell subset sorted from them (not recorded which). This CDR3 is CASSSDTPLMKGYTF. The CDR3 DNA reads TGTGCCAGCAGCTCGGACACCCCGTTGATGAAAGGCTACACCTTC.